This T cell receptor beta chain was identified during a study of T cells after yellow fever vaccination. At the level of the study: Fractions with few cells were prepared using SMART-Seq v4 Ultra Low Input. Whole-study findings and limits: Weaker, the secondary response peaked sooner, at day 5 versus 15.

Ten or more counts support this clonotype. The target antigen is unknown. Generation of TCR cDNA used 5'RACE template switching (which added a universal primer site and UMIs). From the 5' RACE reads, TCRdb called clonotypes with MiXCR, one entry per CDR3 protein. The table shows 300,000 to 400,000 distinct CDR3 sequences, with 6.2% occurring only once. The source material was PBMCs, sampled 5 days after the yellow fever booster vaccination. The sequence derives from a young man who received the YFV17D yellow fever vaccine.

DNA for the CDR3: TGCAGCGCGCTCGGACTCAACACAGATACGCAGTATTTT. The encoded protein is CSALGLNTDTQYF. The J gene is TRBJ2-3, the V gene TRBV29-1; D is perhaps TRBD2 (5 bases). V dropped 7 bases and J dropped 2 bases, with 13 bases sitting between them. CDR1 is SQVTM and CDR2 is ANQGSEA in the germline V gene. This CDR3 has 13 amino acids.